The 2 T cell receptor beta chains below were found in one sample sequenced in a study of T cell changes during pregnancy in multiple sclerosis (dated by TCRdb to the late 2010s). Libraries were constructed by the immunoSEQ multiplex PCR assay. TCRdb holds this immuneACCESS table with in-frame rearrangements only. Some clones are missing; in checked studies, unresolved V genes explain under half, and the rest has no known cause. In this sample the table shows about 83,000 clones, 90% to 95% of which occur a single time. Of the sample, approximately 1% is held by the ten largest clones. Sample: peripheral blood, taken in the second trimester of pregnancy. Receptors were obtained from a female donor with multiple sclerosis, enrolled in a pregnancy study.

About this clone: This clone may be a read error of a much larger clone one base away. For the CDR3, the DNA is TGTGCCAGCAGCAAGACAGGGAACTATGGCTACACCTTC. Residues: CASSKTGNYGYTF. The genes are TRBV7-9 and TRBJ1-2, with 7 nucleotides matching TRBD1. The germline V gene encodes CDR1 SEHNR and CDR2 FQNEAQ (reference sequence). The V and J ends lost 5 bases and 2 bases, in that order; junction bases with no gene match: 2. The length of the CDR3 is 13 residues.

The chain recombines TRBV27 with TRBJ1-1, with 7 bases matching TRBD1. Looked up from germline, CDR1 is MNHEY and CDR2 is SMNVEV (reference sequence). CDR3 length: 16 amino acids. V shed 1 base and J 4 bases; nucleotides not matched to a gene: 9. The CDR3 sequence: CASSLLRGQRATEAFF. CDR3 sequence (DNA): TGTGCCAGCAGTTTATTGAGGGGGCAGAGAGCCACTGAAGCTTTCTTT.